This T cell receptor (beta chain) was sequenced during a study of blood T cell repertoires in COVID-19. For the study at large: Italy, Spain and the United States were the sources of the convalescent and acute COVID-19 samples.

Measured with immunoSEQ multiplex PCR; TCRdb has only the in-frame clones, and not every one. Of around 25,000 clones detected, 65% to 85% appear once; the ten largest clones hold around 7%. CDR3 length: 15 amino acids. V lost 8 bases to trimming and J lost 9 bases, with 20 bases between them. Germline values: CDR1 SEHNR, CDR2 FQNEAQ (reference sequence). Followed over time, Seattle patients had been enrolled while infection was active. The rearrangement joins TRBV7-9 to TRBJ1-6, with D hard to call. The specimen sequenced was peripheral blood. The receptor was isolated from a middle-aged man with COVID-19, enrolled during active disease. CDR3 DNA sequence: TGTGCCAGCGTGCCAGGAAGAACTCCTGGTTCACCCCTCCACTTT. Its translation: CASVPGRTPGSPLHF.